A single sample is the source of the 22 T cell receptor beta chains below, sequenced in a study of T cell clones after liver transplantation. Repertoires were generated with immunoSEQ multiplex PCR, while TCRdb's copy carries only in-frame clones and drops some. This table has fewer than 45,000 clones, 86% appearing once. Sample: CD4+ T cells from blood, taken 24 months after liver transplant. The origin of the receptors is a human patient who received a liver transplant. Some T cells may be provided by the graft donor.

V is TRBV29-1 and J is TRBJ2-3; TRBD2 matches 10 bases. The CDR3 length is 13 residues. Germline loops: CDR1 SQVTM, CDR2 ANQGSEA. The CDR3 reads CTIRLAGSDTQYF. For the CDR3, the DNA is TGCACCATCAGACTAGCGGGTTCTGATACGCAGTATTTT.

The CDR3 protein is CASRRLGSPSASTDTQYF. The CDR3 nucleotides read TGCGCCAGCAGAAGGCTGGGAAGCCCCTCCGCTAGCACAGATACGCAGTATTTT. This chain joins TRBV5-1 and TRBJ2-3; D not certain. This CDR3 has 18 residues. The germline V and J ends were trimmed by 5 bases and 0 bases, with 22 bases remaining between them. The V gene's germline CDR1 is SGHRS and CDR2 YFSETQ.

The genes are TRBV27 and TRBJ1-3; D remains unclear. V lost 8 bases and J 1 base, leaving 6 bases between the germline ends. The CDR3 is made up of 12 amino acids. Germline-derived CDR1 and CDR2 are MNHEY and SMNVEV (reference sequence). As DNA, the CDR3 is TGTGCCAGCGGTCCTTCTGGAAACACCATATATTTT. This gives the protein CASGPSGNTIYF.

The CDR3 DNA sequence: TGCGCCAGCAGCTTGGCCGGGACACGGTCGGTGGTTCAGTACTTC. The encoded protein is CASSLAGTRSVVQYF. The V call is TRBV5-1, the J call TRBJ2-4; TRBD1 might be the D (6 bases). The V end lost 0 bases, the J end lost 11 bases, and 18 bases lay between the germline ends. Germline lookup yields CDR1 SGHRS and CDR2 YFSETQ. This CDR3 has 15 amino acids.

The chain combines TRBV7-2 with TRBJ2-7, with 8 bases aligning to TRBD2. The CDR3 extends over 16 amino acids. Germline assignment: CDR1 SGHTA and CDR2 FQGNSA. The trim removed 5 bases at V and 3 bases at J, leaving 12 bases unmatched. The CDR3 bases are TGTGCCAGCAGCCCCCGAGTTTCGCGGGGGGACTACGAGCAGTACTTC. Translation: CASSPRVSRGDYEQYF.

The chain links TRBV5-4 to TRBJ1-2; 8 bases align to TRBD1. This CDR3 has 14 amino acids. V trimming: 0 bases; J trimming: 4 bases; junction bases outside the gene matches: 2. Germline V gene data show CDR1 as SGHNT and CDR2 as YYREEE (reference sequence). The CDR3 nucleotides are TGTGCCAGCAGCTTGGGACAGGGGACCTATGGCTACACCTTC. As protein: CASSLGQGTYGYTF.

The V call is TRBV10-3, the J call TRBJ1-2; D is unclear. Germline CDR1 is ENHRY and CDR2 is SYGVKD. V gave up 3 bases and J gave up 4 bases, with 12 bases separating them. The CDR3 extends over 14 amino acids. This chain's CDR3 is CAISDPGKGYGYTF. Here the CDR3 DNA reads TGTGCCATCAGTGACCCGGGAAAAGGCTATGGCTACACCTTC.

This clone was detected a few times. The chain is built from TRBV19 and TRBJ1-1; D possibly corresponds to TRBD1 (5 bases). V lost 0 bases and J 11 bases, leaving 10 bases between the germline ends. The CDR3 is 12 residues long. CDR1 is LNHDA and CDR2 is SQIVND in the germline V gene (reference sequence). The CDR3 sequence is CASSIDRGVAFF. In DNA form, the CDR3 reads TGTGCCAGTAGTATAGATCGAGGGGTGGCTTTCTTT.

The rearrangement joins TRBV6-5 to TRBJ1-2; 7 bases fit TRBD1. With 0 bases clipped from V and 7 bases from J, the junction kept 2 bases outside the gene matches. The germline gives CDR1 MNHEY, CDR2 SVGAGI. The CDR3 length is 13 residues. DNA for the CDR3: TGTGCCAGCAGTTACTCGACAGGGTCTGGCTACACCTTC. It translates to CASSYSTGSGYTF.

The V call is TRBV9, the J call TRBJ2-1, with D possibly TRBD2 on 5 matching bases. The V gene lost 0 bases and the J gene lost 1 base, with 8 bases spanning the gap. Germline V CDR1 and CDR2: SGDLS, YYNGEE. This CDR3 contains 15 residues. The CDR3, as DNA: TGTGCCAGCAGCGTAGCGGACTCTTCCTACAATGAGCAGTTCTTC. It yields the protein CASSVADSSYNEQFF.

This clone was counted between two and nine times. The gene calls are TRBV29-1 and TRBJ2-1; 11 bases are shared with TRBD1. The CDR3 consists of 16 residues. J lost 7 bases, V lost 0 bases, and 8 bases had no gene match. CDR1 SQVTM and CDR2 ANQGSEA come from the germline V gene. This CDR3 is CSVEDSWTGGLNEQFF. The CDR3 DNA reads as TGCAGCGTTGAAGATTCGTGGACAGGGGGCTTGAATGAGCAGTTCTTC.

V is TRBV5-1 and J is TRBJ2-1; D remains ambiguous. V lost 0 bases to trimming and J lost 0 bases, with 10 bases between them. Germline values: CDR1 SGHRS, CDR2 YFSETQ. The CDR3 has 16 residues. The CDR3 protein is CASSLVTSRSYNEQFF. CDR3 DNA sequence: TGCGCCAGCAGCTTGGTTACTTCCCGCTCCTACAATGAGCAGTTCTTC.

In regard to this clone: Distinct nucleotide sequences in the sample also encode this CDR3. The chain is built from TRBV6-1 and TRBJ1-5; the match to TRBD1 covers 10 bases. V gave up 7 bases and J gave up 6 bases; unmatched junction bases: 3. The CDR3 covers 13 residues. CDR1 is MNHNS and CDR2 is SASEGT in the germline V gene. The CDR3 region has the DNA TGTGCCAGCACTTGGACAGGGGGTCAGCCCCAGCATTTT. This translates into CASTWTGGQPQHF.

The V gene is TRBV18, the J gene TRBJ1-1; TRBD1 matches 8 bases. The CDR3 contains 14 residues. The germline CDR1 and CDR2 sequences are KGHSH and LQKENI. Losses at the gene ends were 6 bases for V and 1 base for J; bases not matched to a gene: 4. CDR3 DNA sequence: TGTGCCAGCTCGATACAGGGGGAGAACACTGAAGCTTTCTTT. Protein sequence: CASSIQGENTEAFF.

The V call is TRBV5-1, the J call TRBJ1-4, with 7 bases that match TRBD1. CDR1 and CDR2 from the germline V gene are SGHRS and YFSETQ. The CDR3 spans 15 residues. V lost 2 bases and J lost 5; bases outside the gene matches: 6. The CDR3 DNA reads TGCGCCAGCAGCTTCGGGCAAGGGGGCAATGAAAAACTGTTTTTT. Translated, it gives CASSFGQGGNEKLFF.

The chain employs TRBV14 and TRBJ1-4; TRBD1 might be the D (5 bases). Germline assignment: CDR1 SGHDN and CDR2 FVKESK. The CDR3 is 18 residues long. V shed 0 bases and J shed 4 bases, with 18 bases lying between them. CDR3: CASSQDHWGVTRNEKLFF. CDR3 sequence (DNA): TGTGCCAGCAGCCAAGATCACTGGGGGGTGACCCGTAATGAAAAACTGTTTTTT.

Concerning this clone itself: Other DNA sequences in the same sample also yield this CDR3. This chain joins TRBV19 and TRBJ1-5, with D hard to call. The V end was cut by 1 base, the J end by 2 bases, with 9 bases between. The CDR3 covers 15 residues. Germline V gene sequence: CDR1 LNHDA, CDR2 SQIVND (reference sequence). The CDR3 sequence: CASSIAVRGNQPQHF. Here the CDR3 DNA reads TGTGCCAGTAGTATAGCCGTTAGGGGCAATCAGCCCCAGCATTTT.

The CDR3 spells CASSLFRTGGAGNTEAFF. For the CDR3, the DNA is TGTGCCAGCAGCTTATTTAGGACAGGGGGCGCGGGAAACACTGAAGCTTTCTTT. This chain links TRBV7-6 with TRBJ1-1; 11 positions agree with TRBD1. Germline trimming cut 2 bases from V and 2 bases from J; bases unmatched to any gene: 10. The V gene's germline CDR1 is SGHVS and CDR2 FNYEAQ. The CDR3 loop spans 18 amino acids.

V gene TRBV19 combines with J gene TRBJ1-1; 7 bases fit TRBD1. This CDR3 has 14 amino acids. V was pared by 3 bases and J by 0 bases, with 1 base of the junction left unmatched. Germline V gene data show CDR1 as LNHDA and CDR2 as SQIVND (reference sequence). CDR3 coding DNA: TGTGCCAGTAGTATGGACAGGCTGAACACTGAAGCTTTCTTT. This encodes CASSMDRLNTEAFF.

The chain couples TRBV2 to TRBJ2-7; D is unresolved. Trimming took off 7 bases at V and 1 base at J, with 8 bases between the two ends. There are 12 residues in the CDR3. Germline loops: CDR1 SNHLY, CDR2 FYNNEI. The CDR3 DNA follows: TGTGCCAGCAACCTAGAGTCCTACGAGCAGTACTTC. Protein product: CASNLESYEQYF.

The chain has TRBV4-1 and TRBJ2-7; the match to TRBD2 covers 11 bases. Germline assignment: CDR1 MGHRA and CDR2 YSYEKL. The CDR3 is 16 residues long. J lost 4 bases, V lost 0 bases, and 5 bases had no gene match. CDR3 residues: CASSQEFLAGGYEQYF. CDR3 sequence (DNA): TGCGCCAGCAGCCAAGAGTTCCTAGCGGGGGGTTACGAGCAGTACTTC.

The rearrangement uses TRBV2 and TRBJ2-5; TRBD2 matches 12 bases. Trimming at V came to 1 base and at J to 5 bases, leaving 5 bases not matched to a gene. The CDR3 spans 16 residues. From germline, CDR1 is SNHLY and CDR2 FYNNEI. CDR3 loop: CASSEGTSGEGETQYF. The CDR3 coding sequence is TGTGCCAGCAGTGAAGGGACTAGCGGGGAGGGGGAGACCCAGTACTTC.